This T cell receptor (beta chain) is drawn from a study of T-cell reconstitution after alpha-beta-depleted transplantation in children. Points from the study as a whole: At the one-year point after transplant, T-cell counts and TCRbeta diversity were found to come mostly from T cells that had been newly produced.

TCRbeta library construction was performed incorporating unique molecular identifiers. Using its own MiXCR run on the PCR reads, TCRdb lists one record per CDR3 protein. This sample yields fewer than 700,000 distinct CDR3 sequences, of which about 21% are seen a single time; approximately 14% belongs to the top ten. The CDR3 length is 12 residues. V shed 1 base and J shed 8 bases, with 6 bases lying between them. The germline gives CDR1 LGHDT, CDR2 YNNKEL (reference sequence). With regard to this clonotype: Its antigen remains unknown.

This clonotype was sampled from a boy in the first two years of life who had a stem cell transplant for acute myeloid leukemia, so the T cells may come from the graft donor. The source was PBMCs, mostly from graft donor cells, collected 360 days after TCRalphabeta/CD19-depleted stem cell transplant. The rearrangement links TRBV3-1 to TRBJ2-1; D remains unclear. The CDR3 region has the DNA TGTGCCAGCAGCCAAGTGCGCGATGAGCAGTTCTTC. Its translation: CASSQVRDEQFF.